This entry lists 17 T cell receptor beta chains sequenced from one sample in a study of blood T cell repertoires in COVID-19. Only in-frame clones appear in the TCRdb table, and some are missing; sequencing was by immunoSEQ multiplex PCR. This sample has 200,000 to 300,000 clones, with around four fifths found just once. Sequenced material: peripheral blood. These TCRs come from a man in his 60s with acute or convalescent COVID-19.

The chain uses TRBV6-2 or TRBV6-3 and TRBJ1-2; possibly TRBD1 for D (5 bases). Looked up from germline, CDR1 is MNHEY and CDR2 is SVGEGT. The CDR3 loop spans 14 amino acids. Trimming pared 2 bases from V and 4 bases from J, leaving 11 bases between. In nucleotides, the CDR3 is TGTGCCAGCAGTTACGGCAGGGCGATCTATGGCTACACCTTC. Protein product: CASSYGRAIYGYTF.

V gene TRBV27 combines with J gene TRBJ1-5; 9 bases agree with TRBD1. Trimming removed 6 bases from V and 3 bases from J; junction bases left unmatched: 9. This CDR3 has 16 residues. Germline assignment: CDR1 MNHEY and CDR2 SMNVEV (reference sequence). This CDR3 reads CASRDTGQGYNQPQHF. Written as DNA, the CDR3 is TGTGCCAGCAGAGATACAGGACAGGGGTACAATCAGCCCCAGCATTTT.

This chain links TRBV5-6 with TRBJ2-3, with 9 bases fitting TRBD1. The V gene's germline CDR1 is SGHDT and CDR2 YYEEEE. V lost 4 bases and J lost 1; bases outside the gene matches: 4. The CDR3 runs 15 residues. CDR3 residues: CASSGWTGGTDTQYF. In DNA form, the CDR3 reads TGTGCCAGCAGCGGATGGACAGGGGGCACAGATACGCAGTATTTT.

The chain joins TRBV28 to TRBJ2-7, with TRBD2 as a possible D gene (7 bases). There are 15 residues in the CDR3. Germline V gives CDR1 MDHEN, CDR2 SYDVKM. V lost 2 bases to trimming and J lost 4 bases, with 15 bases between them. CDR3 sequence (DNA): TGTGCCAGCAGTTTAGGGGGCAGGGGAGGGTACGAGCAGTACTTC. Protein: CASSLGGRGGYEQYF.

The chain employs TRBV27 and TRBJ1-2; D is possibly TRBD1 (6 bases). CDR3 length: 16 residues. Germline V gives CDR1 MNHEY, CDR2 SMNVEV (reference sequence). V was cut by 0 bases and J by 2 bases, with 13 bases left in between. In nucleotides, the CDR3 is TGTGCCAGCAGTTTATCGGCACAGGGCCGCAACTATGGCTACACCTTC. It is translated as CASSLSAQGRNYGYTF.

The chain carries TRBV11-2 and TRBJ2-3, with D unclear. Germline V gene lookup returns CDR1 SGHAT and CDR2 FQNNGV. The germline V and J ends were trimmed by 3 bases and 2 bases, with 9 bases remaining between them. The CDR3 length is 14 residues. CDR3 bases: TGTGCCAGCAGCTTGAGGCTATCCACAGATACGCAGTATTTT. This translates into CASSLRLSTDTQYF.

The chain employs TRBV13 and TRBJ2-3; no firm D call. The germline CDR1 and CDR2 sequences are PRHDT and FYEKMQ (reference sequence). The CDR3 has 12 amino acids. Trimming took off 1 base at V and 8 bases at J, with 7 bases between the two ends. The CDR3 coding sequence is TGTGCCAGCAGCTTAGCTGCAGGTACGCAGTATTTT. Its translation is CASSLAAGTQYF.

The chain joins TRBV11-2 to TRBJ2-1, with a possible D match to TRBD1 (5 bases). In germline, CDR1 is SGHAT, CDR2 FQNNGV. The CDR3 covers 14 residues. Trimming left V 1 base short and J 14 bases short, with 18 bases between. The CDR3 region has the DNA TGTGCCAGCAGCTTAGTGGTAGATAGGGGTTTGGAGTTCTTC. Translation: CASSLVVDRGLEFF.

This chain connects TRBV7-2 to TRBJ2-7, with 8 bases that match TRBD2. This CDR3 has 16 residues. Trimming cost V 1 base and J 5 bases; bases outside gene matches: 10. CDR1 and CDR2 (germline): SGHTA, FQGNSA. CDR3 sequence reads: CASSLVLGGLGHEQYF. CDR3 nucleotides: TGTGCCAGCAGCTTAGTGTTAGGGGGACTAGGCCACGAGCAGTACTTC.

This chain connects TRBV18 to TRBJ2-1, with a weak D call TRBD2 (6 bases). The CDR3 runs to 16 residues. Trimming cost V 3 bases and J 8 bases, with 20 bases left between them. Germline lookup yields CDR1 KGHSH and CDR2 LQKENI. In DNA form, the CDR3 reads TGTGCCAGCTCACCTGGACCCGTTCCGCGGGGCGATGAGCAGTTCTTC. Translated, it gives CASSPGPVPRGDEQFF. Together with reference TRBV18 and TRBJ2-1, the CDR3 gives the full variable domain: NAGVMQNPRHLVRRRGQEARLRCSPMKGHSHVYWYRQLPEEGLKFMVYLQKENIIDESGMPKERFSAEFPKEGPSILRIQQVVRGDSAAYFCASSPGPVPRGDEQFFGPGTRLTVL.

The DNA for the CDR3 is TGTGCCAGCAGCCTCCGCCTCGGGGCGGGAACTAACACCGGGGAGCTGTTTTTT. Translation: CASSLRLGAGTNTGELFF. The V call is TRBV4-2, the J call TRBJ2-2; D possibly corresponds to TRBD2 (6 bases). This CDR3 region has 18 residues. The V gene's germline CDR1 is LGHNA and CDR2 YNFKEQ. Trimming took 4 bases from V and 2 from J, leaving 20 bases between them.

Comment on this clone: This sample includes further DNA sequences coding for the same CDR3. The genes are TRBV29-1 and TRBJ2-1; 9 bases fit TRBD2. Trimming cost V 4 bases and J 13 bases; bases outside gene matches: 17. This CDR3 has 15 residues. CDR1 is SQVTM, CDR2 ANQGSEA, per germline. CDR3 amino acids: CSVVRGGAGFWEQFF. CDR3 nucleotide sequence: TGCAGCGTTGTCCGCGGGGGGGCCGGGTTCTGGGAACAGTTCTTC.

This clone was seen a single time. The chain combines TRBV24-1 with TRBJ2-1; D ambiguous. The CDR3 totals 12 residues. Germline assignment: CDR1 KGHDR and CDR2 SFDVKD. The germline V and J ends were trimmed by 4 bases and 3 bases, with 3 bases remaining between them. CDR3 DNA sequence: TGTGCCACCAGTGACTACTACAATGAGCAGTTCTTC. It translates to CATSDYYNEQFF.

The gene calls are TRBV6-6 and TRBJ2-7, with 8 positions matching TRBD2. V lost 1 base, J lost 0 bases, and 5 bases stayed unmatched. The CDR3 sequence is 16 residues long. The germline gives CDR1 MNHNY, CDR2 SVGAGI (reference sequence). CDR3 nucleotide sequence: TGTGCCAGCAGTTACTTCAGCGGGGGAGGCTCCTACGAGCAGTACTTC. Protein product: CASSYFSGGGSYEQYF.

The CDR3 nucleotides read TGCGCCAGCAGTGGGGGGACTAGAAGCGATACGCAGTATTTT. Translating it yields CASSGGTRSDTQYF. The chain combines TRBV10-1 with TRBJ2-3; 8 nucleotides agree with TRBD2. Germline lookup yields CDR1 WNHNN and CDR2 SYGVQD (reference sequence). V was pared by 4 bases and J by 6 bases, with 6 bases of the junction left unmatched. The CDR3 consists of 14 residues.

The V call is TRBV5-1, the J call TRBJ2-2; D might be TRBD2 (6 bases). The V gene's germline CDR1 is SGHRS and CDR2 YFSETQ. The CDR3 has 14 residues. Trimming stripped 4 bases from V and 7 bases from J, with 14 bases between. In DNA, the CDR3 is TGCGCCAGCAGCCAGGGCACGGGGGACGGGGAGCTGTTTTTT. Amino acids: CASSQGTGDGELFF.

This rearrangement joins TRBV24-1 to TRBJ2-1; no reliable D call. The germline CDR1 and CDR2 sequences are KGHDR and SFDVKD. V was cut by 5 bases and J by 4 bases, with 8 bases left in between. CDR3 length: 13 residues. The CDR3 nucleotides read TGTGCCACCAGTGGGGCCAATTACAATGAGCAGTTCTTC. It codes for CATSGANYNEQFF.